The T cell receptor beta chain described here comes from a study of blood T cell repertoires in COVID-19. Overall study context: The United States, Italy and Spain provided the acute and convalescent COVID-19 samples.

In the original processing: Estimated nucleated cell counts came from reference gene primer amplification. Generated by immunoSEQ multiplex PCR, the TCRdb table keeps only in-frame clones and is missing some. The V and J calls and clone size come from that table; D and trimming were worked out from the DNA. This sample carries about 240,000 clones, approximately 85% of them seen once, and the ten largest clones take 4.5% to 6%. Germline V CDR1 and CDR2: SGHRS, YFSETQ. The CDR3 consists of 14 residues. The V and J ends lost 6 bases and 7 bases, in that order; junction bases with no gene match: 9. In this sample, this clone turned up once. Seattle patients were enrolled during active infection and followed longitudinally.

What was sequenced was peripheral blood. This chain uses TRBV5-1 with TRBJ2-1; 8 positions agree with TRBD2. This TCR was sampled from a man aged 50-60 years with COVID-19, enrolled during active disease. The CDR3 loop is CASTTGGVGNEQFF. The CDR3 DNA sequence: TGCGCCAGCACCACCGGGGGGGTTGGGAATGAGCAGTTCTTC.